This TCR beta chain was obtained from a study of graft-versus-host responses after intestinal transplantation (dated by TCRdb to 2020 to 2023). For the study in its entirety: The transplants that recipients got were multivisceral, liver-intestinal, or isolated intestinal. Every recipient was given anti-thymocyte globulin induction, followed by 2 to 3 years of maintenance tacrolimus and steroids. Bulk TCR-beta CDR3 sequencing was used to track graft-versus-host and host-versus-graft alloreactive T cell clones in the graft, circulation and bone marrow after intestinal transplantation. To identify alloreactive clones, pre-transplant mixed lymphocyte reaction products were sequenced and then compared with unstimulated pre-transplant donor and recipient T cells. The cohort enrolled about two dozen intestinal transplant recipients, one of whom was a retransplant, and 3 patients without pretransplant specimens were excluded. A peak of at least 4% donor T cells among recipient peripheral blood mononuclear cells was the definition used for donor T cell macrochimerism. Rather than going through the commercial service, samples from a few later patients were sequenced in-house on an Illumina MiSeq and processed with MiXCR.

On this clone itself: Its antigen is currently not known. It has no much larger one-base neighbor in the sample; base qualities were not kept.

The full study reports these points: The relatively low number and heterogeneity of intestinal transplant patients limited the conclusions. High GvH to HvG T cell clonal ratios were observed in the allografts of patients with donor T cell macrochimerism. GvH clones were found in recipient bone marrow, and some of the GvH clones appeared earlier in ileal mucosa or blood, which is consistent with an intestinal mucosal origin. Early after transplant, declines in HvG clones were associated with peak levels of circulating GvH clones.

This specimen's time point label, interpreted: cells obtained before transplantation from donor or recipient. CD3+CD4+ and CD3+CD8+ populations were FACS-sorted from unstimulated pre-transplant donor and recipient cells taken from spleen or lymph nodes. The library came from the immunoSEQ multiplex PCR assay. In most patients, genomic DNA was isolated using the Qiagen DNeasy Blood and Tissue Kit and sent frozen to Adaptive Biotechnologies for TCR sequencing. High-throughput TCR-beta CDR3 sequencing of genomic DNA from most patients was performed by Adaptive Biotechnologies. The original methods were these. Adaptive's ImmunoSEQ software was the source of the TCR sequencing data for approximately 18 patients, while a few other patients were processed with MiXCR and VDJtools. CD4 versus CD8 sorting errors were corrected by removing sequences found in both subsets at a frequency ratio below 5:1. CDR3 nucleotide sequences shared between donor and recipient were removed because their origin could not be assigned. To be classed as alloreactive, a clone needed at least 2-fold expansion over unstimulated cells and a minimum CFSE-low frequency of 0.002% (template counts) or 0.001% (read counts). Clones detected in sequenced pre-transplant spleen, lymph node, or MLR CFSE-low populations of the donor or recipient were defined as mappable. Cumulative frequency of alloreactive clones was calculated as a percentage of all sequences weighted by copy number. The source is immuneACCESS, and TCRdb retained only in-frame sequences with V and J called. Part of the clones is not carried over; for the studies checked, unresolved V genes explain less than half of this, and the remainder is unexplained. The V and J calls and the clone size are those of that table, but D and trimming were determined from the DNA. Across this sample there are 85,000 to 95,000 clones, with about 92% seen only once. The ten largest clonotypes hold 2% to 2.5% of the sample.

The input for sequencing was unstimulated CD8+ T cells sorted from spleen or lymph node cells, taken before intestinal transplant. This TCR was recovered from a human donor who received an intestinal transplant.

The CDR3 amino acid sequence is: CASSPESGLAGNSYNEQFF. The nucleotides are TGTGCCAGCAGCCCCGAGAGCGGACTAGCGGGGAACTCCTACAATGAGCAGTTCTTC. The sequence is built from TRBV11-3 and TRBJ2-1, with 12 middle bases fitting TRBD2. Based on the germline V gene, the CDR1 and CDR2 sequences are SGHNT and YENEEA. From its cysteine to its phenylalanine, the CDR3 spans 19 amino acids. Just the 57-base CDR3 DNA is kept, in frame starting at base 1. V and J are trimmed by 5 bases and 0 bases, and the gene matches miss 11 bases of the junction. Here the CDR3 is joined to the reference TRBV11-3 and TRBJ2-1 genes, and the full variable domain is: EAGVVQSPRYKIIEKKQPVAFWCNPISGHNTLYWYLQNLGQGPELLIRYENEEAVDDSQLPKDRFSAERLKGVDSTLKIQPAELGDSAVYLCASSPESGLAGNSYNEQFFGPGTRLTVL.